Listed here are 5 T cell receptor beta chains from one sample, sequenced in a study of cytomegalovirus exposure and HLA in healthy donors. It was with 60 Vbeta and 13 Jbeta primers that the PCR ran. Assay: immunoSEQ multiplex PCR; the TCRdb copy retains only in-frame clones and omits some. The sample has 150,000 or so clones; around 80% are singletons. Sequenced input: PBMCs. These receptors originate from a man aged 25-45 years in good health and CMV-seropositive.

This chain links TRBV5-1 with TRBJ2-7; 13 bases match TRBD2. Looked up from germline, CDR1 is SGHRS and CDR2 is YFSETQ. V shed 3 bases and J 5 bases; nucleotides not matched to a gene: 8. The CDR3 has 16 residues. The CDR3 DNA reads TGCGCCAGCAGCTCCTCCGCGGGACTAGCGGGAAACGAGCAGTACTTC. Protein sequence: CASSSSAGLAGNEQYF.

The chain is built from TRBV30 and TRBJ2-3, with TRBD2 matching 7 bases. The length of the CDR3 is 13 residues. V lost 5 bases to trimming and J lost 0 bases; unmatched junction nucleotides: 2. CDR1 GTSNPN and CDR2 SVGIG come from the germline V gene (reference sequence). The CDR3 nucleotides read TGTGCCTGGTGGGAGGGGAGCACAGATACGCAGTATTTT. Protein: CAWWEGSTDTQYF.

CDR3 loop: CASSLGGGRAFNEQFF. The CDR3 DNA follows: TGTGCCAGCAGCTTAGGTGGCGGGAGGGCCTTTAATGAGCAGTTCTTC. The V gene is TRBV7-3, the J gene TRBJ2-1; 9 nucleotides match TRBD2. The CDR3 loop spans 16 amino acids. V lost 2 bases, J lost 7 bases, and 9 bases stayed unmatched. The germline CDR1 and CDR2 sequences are SGHTA and FQGTGA.

This clone occurred a few times. The gene calls are TRBV19 and TRBJ2-2, with a weak D call TRBD2 (6 bases). The V end was cut by 9 bases, the J end by 1 base, with 18 bases between. Germline V gives CDR1 LNHDA, CDR2 SQIVND (reference sequence). CDR3 size: 16 residues. CDR3 in DNA: TGTGCCAGCTACTTTGGGGGGACTCAGAACACCGGGGAGCTGTTTTTT. As protein: CASYFGGTQNTGELFF.

This chain links TRBV19 with TRBJ2-7; a possible D gene is TRBD2 (6 bases). CDR1 LNHDA and CDR2 SQIVND come from the germline V gene (reference sequence). This CDR3 comprises 17 residues. With 4 bases removed from V and 4 bases from J, the gap between germline ends came to 23 bases. Here the CDR3 reads CASSTANRLGGSYEQYF. In nucleotides, the CDR3 is TGTGCCAGTAGTACCGCTAACCGACTGGGGGGTTCTTACGAGCAGTACTTC.